The next 28 T cell receptor beta chains were all read from a single sample in a study of T cells in Graves' hyperthyroidism and ophthalmopathy. Amplified TCR beta CDR3 regions derived from RNA transcripts. First-round RT-PCR targeting the TCR CDR3 was performed with the HTBI primer set. TCRdb itself ran the multiplex PCR reads through MiXCR, one entry per CDR3 protein. The sample contains hundreds of thousands of distinct CDR3 sequences, about 43% of which appear only once. Sequencing input: peripheral blood or thyroid tissue (not recorded which). All receptors derive from a woman aged 18-35 years with Graves' hyperthyroidism.

In its sample, this clonotype was seen a few times. The chain carries TRBV14 and TRBJ1-2; a weak D match, TRBD1 (6 bases). This CDR3 contains 15 residues. CDR1 and CDR2 (germline): SGHDN, FVKESK. Trimming pared 4 bases from V and 5 bases from J, leaving 17 bases between. CDR3 residues: CASSPTLQGIYGYTF. In nucleotides, the CDR3 is TGTGCCAGCAGCCCAACACTCCAGGGGATTTATGGCTACACCTTC.

This chain connects TRBV7-9 to TRBJ1-1, with D tentatively TRBD1 (6 bases). The V gene's germline CDR1 is SEHNR and CDR2 FQNEAQ (reference sequence). With 3 bases removed from V and 2 bases from J, the gap between germline ends came to 19 bases. The CDR3 is made up of 17 amino acids. CDR3 in DNA: TGTGCCAGCAGCTTGGCCGGGGGCAGGGTCGTAAACACTGAAGCTTTCTTT. Encoded protein: CASSLAGGRVVNTEAFF.

This clonotype appeared many times. The chain joins TRBV10-3 to TRBJ2-5; D is unresolved. This CDR3 is 12 amino acids long. The germline V and J ends were trimmed by 4 bases and 5 bases, with 8 bases remaining between them. Germline CDR1 ENHRY, CDR2 SYGVKD. The DNA of the CDR3 is TGTGCCATCAGTGTCCGATCGGAGACCCAGTACTTC. Translating it yields CAISVRSETQYF.

J is TRBJ1-2 and V is TRBV7-2; unclear D gene. Germline CDR1 reads SGHTA; CDR2 reads FQGNSA. There are 13 residues in the CDR3. Trimming took 6 bases from V and 2 from J, leaving 10 bases between them. CDR3 DNA: TGTGCCAGCAGGGAGGGTCCGAACTATGGCTACACCTTC. Protein product: CASREGPNYGYTF.

A remark on this clonotype: At one of its ends the junction is not consistent with the germline gene, which may arise from a read error. The CDR3 DNA follows: TGTGCCAGCAGCCTACAGGGGGCCGACACTGAAGCTTCCTTT. This sequence encodes CASSLQGADTEASF. This rearrangement joins TRBV7-2 to TRBJ1-1, with 9 bases aligning to TRBD1. The CDR3 is 14 residues long. Germline CDR1 SGHTA, CDR2 FQGNSA.

The chain is built from TRBV24-1 and TRBJ2-6; 7 nucleotides align to TRBD1. The CDR3 is 17 amino acids. Germline values: CDR1 KGHDR, CDR2 SFDVKD. V lost 4 bases to trimming and J lost 0 bases; unmatched junction nucleotides: 5. The CDR3 loop reads CATSEPGTASGANVLTF. The CDR3 DNA sequence: TGTGCCACCAGTGAGCCGGGGACAGCCTCTGGGGCCAACGTCCTGACTTTC.

J is TRBJ2-7 and V is TRBV13, with D possibly TRBD1 on 6 matching bases. The CDR3 is made up of 14 amino acids. Germline CDR1 and CDR2: PRHDT and FYEKMQ (reference sequence). V lost 6 bases and J 4 bases, leaving 16 bases between the germline ends. The CDR3 DNA is TGTGCCAGCAGAACCAATGGGGGCGAGTACGAGCAGTACTTC. Amino acid sequence: CASRTNGGEYEQYF.

This clonotype was observed many times. The V call is TRBV15, the J call TRBJ1-6; D unresolved. Germline CDR1 and CDR2: LNHNV and YYDKDF (reference sequence). CDR3 length: 15 amino acids. V shed 0 bases and J shed 12 bases, with 15 bases lying between them. This chain's CDR3 is CATSRDRGKEQPLHF. CDR3 bases: TGTGCCACCAGCAGAGATCGTGGCAAGGAGCAACCCCTCCACTTT.

This clonotype was recorded many times. The chain links TRBV15 to TRBJ1-2; D might be TRBD1 (6 bases). The CDR3 is 14 residues long. V was cut by 1 base and J by 4 bases, with 10 bases left in between. Per the germline V gene, CDR1 is LNHNV and CDR2 is YYDKDF (reference sequence). CDR3 sequence (DNA): TGTGCCACCAGCAGAGCCGGGGGCACCTATGGCTACACCTTC. Protein: CATSRAGGTYGYTF. The variable domain in full, with the rest retrieved from reference TRBV15 and TRBJ1-2, is DAMVIQNPRYQVTQFGKPVTLSCSQTLNHNVMYWYQQKSSQAPKLLFHYYDKDFNNEADTPDNFQSRRPNTSFCFLDIRSPGLGDTAMYLCATSRAGGTYGYTFGSGTRLTVV.

This clonotype is a singleton in its sample. The chain combines TRBV7-3 with TRBJ1-6, with 8 bases lining up with TRBD1. V lost 6 bases to trimming and J lost 10 bases; unmatched junction nucleotides: 14. Germline V lookup: CDR1 SGHTA, CDR2 FQGTGA. The CDR3 sequence is 16 residues long. The DNA for the CDR3 is TGTGCCAGCAGTTTATGGGACAGGTCCTTTAGCTCACCCCTCCACTTT. This codes for CASSLWDRSFSSPLHF.

The V gene is TRBV14, the J gene TRBJ1-2, with no clear D. V was clipped by 4 bases and J by 0 bases, with 15 bases between them. Germline CDR1 is SGHDN and CDR2 is FVKESK. The CDR3 totals 16 residues. DNA of the CDR3: TGTGCCAGCAGCCGCGTCGGAAGGGAAGCTAACTATGGCTACACCTTC. Protein sequence: CASSRVGREANYGYTF.

This clonotype was seen only a few times. The chain couples TRBV12-3 or TRBV12-4 to TRBJ2-7; possibly TRBD1 for D (6 bases). The ends were cut back, 5 bases at V and 2 bases at J, with 16 bases in the middle. The CDR3 contains 15 residues. This chain's CDR3 is CASSGDTTGAYEQYF. The CDR3 DNA sequence: TGTGCCAGCAGTGGGGACACTACCGGTGCCTACGAGCAGTACTTC.

This chain connects TRBV12-5 to TRBJ2-5, with D uncertain. Between the trimmed V and J ends, which lost 0 bases and 4 bases, there was a span of 6 bases. Germline lookup yields CDR1 LGHNT and CDR2 FRNRAP. The CDR3 consists of 13 residues. CDR3 bases: TGTGCTAGTGGTTTGGTAGCCCGAGAGACCCAGTACTTC. Translating gives CASGLVARETQYF.

The sample holds a few counts of this clonotype. J is TRBJ2-5 and V is TRBV11-2; D is perhaps TRBD2 (6 bases). CDR1 SGHAT and CDR2 FQNNGV come from the germline V gene. Trimming removed 5 bases from V and 2 bases from J, with 15 bases in between. CDR3 length equals 15 residues. The CDR3 protein is CASSGTFGHQETQYF. For the CDR3, the DNA is TGTGCCAGCAGCGGGACTTTTGGGCATCAAGAGACCCAGTACTTC.

This clonotype came up many times. The chain has TRBV2 and TRBJ2-7, with 9 bases that match TRBD2. From germline, CDR1 is SNHLY and CDR2 FYNNEI. The CDR3 has 14 amino acids. J lost 2 bases, V lost 6 bases, and 5 bases had no gene match. The CDR3 loop is CASSLAGATYEQYF. In nucleotides, the CDR3 is TGTGCCAGCAGCTTAGCGGGAGCAACCTACGAGCAGTACTTC. Using reference TRBV2 and TRBJ2-7 for the parts outside the CDR3, the full variable domain is EPEVTQTPSHQVTQMGQEVILRCVPISNHLYFYWYRQILGQKVEFLVSFYNNEISEKSEIFDDQFSVERPDGSNFTLKIRSTKLEDSAMYFCASSLAGATYEQYFGPGTRLTVT.

The chain couples TRBV27 to TRBJ1-4, with D perhaps TRBD1 (6 bases). Germline V lookup: CDR1 MNHEY, CDR2 SMNVEV (reference sequence). Trimming removed 7 bases at V and 6 bases at J, with 9 bases between. The CDR3 loop spans 12 amino acids. CDR3 sequence (DNA): TGTGCCAGCACGACAGGCCATGAAAAACTGTTTTTT. Amino acids: CASTTGHEKLFF.

The rearrangement uses TRBV24-1 and TRBJ1-2; D is possibly TRBD1 (5 bases). V lost 3 bases and J 7 bases, leaving 8 bases between the germline ends. The CDR3 is 12 residues long. Germline loops: CDR1 KGHDR, CDR2 SFDVKD. The CDR3 region has the DNA TGTGCCACCAGTGATCCAGGGAGTGGCTACACCTTC. Translating it yields CATSDPGSGYTF.

The chain has TRBV7-2 and TRBJ2-5; D might be TRBD1 (5 bases). The CDR3 runs 12 residues. Germline V CDR1 and CDR2: SGHTA, FQGNSA. Trimming took 10 bases from V and 4 from J, leaving 13 bases between them. CDR3: CAISQGRETQYF. The DNA for the CDR3 is TGTGCCATCAGTCAGGGCCGAGAGACCCAGTACTTC.

The rearrangement joins TRBV7-6 to TRBJ1-2, with 9 nucleotides matching TRBD1. Per germline, CDR1 SGHVS and CDR2 FNYEAQ. V shed 5 bases, J shed 8 bases, and the junction held 12 bases outside the gene matches. The CDR3 is made up of 15 amino acids. The CDR3 protein is CASSRRGQGRHGYTF. The CDR3 DNA is TGTGCCAGCAGCAGGCGGGGACAGGGAAGGCACGGCTACACCTTC.

The CDR3 region has the DNA TGCAGTGCTGCCCTAGCGGAGGCGTACCTGTTTTTT. Protein product: CSAALAEAYLFF. This chain links TRBV20-1 with TRBJ2-2; 7 nucleotides match TRBD2. With V trimmed by 5 bases and J by 14 bases, 11 bases remained unmatched. Per the germline V gene, CDR1 is DFQATT and CDR2 is SNEGSKA (reference sequence). The CDR3 runs 12 residues.

The V and J genes are TRBV24-1 and TRBJ1-5, with D unresolved. Germline CDR1 reads KGHDR; CDR2 reads SFDVKD. V lost 4 bases and J lost 10, with 16 bases in between. CDR3 size: 14 residues. CDR3 nucleotide sequence: TGTGCCACCAGTGAAGGGTCTGATGTGAGACCCCAGCATTTT. It specifies CATSEGSDVRPQHF.

Written as DNA, the CDR3 is TGCAGCGTTCTCTCAGGGAGGCTAGTCAGGGAGCTGTTTTTT. Translation: CSVLSGRLVRELFF. The J gene is TRBJ2-2, the V gene TRBV29-1, with a possible D match to TRBD2 (6 bases). V was trimmed by 5 bases and J by 9 bases, leaving 19 bases between them. This CDR3 comprises 14 residues. Germline V lookup: CDR1 SQVTM, CDR2 ANQGSEA.

This clonotype showed up just a few times. The chain combines TRBV20-1 with TRBJ1-5; TRBD1 matches at 7 bases. J gave up 0 bases and V 0 bases, and 2 bases lay outside the gene matches. The length of the CDR3 is 15 residues. Germline CDR1 DFQATT, CDR2 SNEGSKA (reference sequence). The CDR3: CSARDRDSSNQPQHF. CDR3 in DNA: TGCAGTGCTAGAGATAGGGACAGTAGCAATCAGCCCCAGCATTTT.

This clonotype has a count of ten or more. This sequence joins TRBV7-9 and TRBJ1-4; D is perhaps TRBD1 (5 bases). The germline V gene encodes CDR1 SEHNR and CDR2 FQNEAQ (reference sequence). The CDR3 is made up of 15 amino acids. V lost 4 bases and J 4 bases, leaving 13 bases between the germline ends. This CDR3 is CASSSFGGNNEKLFF. For the CDR3, the DNA is TGTGCCAGCAGCTCCTTCGGGGGAAATAATGAAAAACTGTTTTTT.

This clonotype was seen a handful of times. The chain has TRBV20-1 and TRBJ1-1; the D is unclear. The V gene's germline CDR1 is DFQATT and CDR2 SNEGSKA (reference sequence). Trimming pared 0 bases from V and 2 bases from J, leaving 13 bases between. The CDR3 totals 15 residues. DNA of the CDR3: TGCAGTGCTAGAGAATGGAGTGTGGGTAACACTGAAGCTTTCTTT. The encoded protein is CSAREWSVGNTEAFF.

This clonotype was recorded at least ten times. The chain combines TRBV19 with TRBJ1-5, with D perhaps TRBD1 (6 bases). The germline V gene has CDR1 LNHDA and CDR2 SQIVND (reference sequence). The CDR3 has 14 residues. The germline V and J ends were trimmed by 7 bases and 2 bases, with 12 bases remaining between them. CDR3 loop: CASTMGGGNQPQHF. DNA for the CDR3: TGTGCCAGTACCATGGGGGGCGGCAATCAGCCCCAGCATTTT.

The V and J genes are TRBV2 and TRBJ1-2, with TRBD1 matching 8 bases. The V gene's germline CDR1 is SNHLY and CDR2 FYNNEI. CDR3 size: 16 residues. Germline trimming cut 5 bases from V and 3 bases from J; bases unmatched to any gene: 11. The CDR3 here is CASSYSHTTGDYGYTF. CDR3 in DNA: TGTGCCAGCAGTTACTCACACACGACAGGGGACTATGGCTACACCTTC.

This clonotype was counted many times. The genes are TRBV6-6 and TRBJ1-1, with 9 nucleotides matching TRBD1. After removal of 6 bases from V and 5 bases from J, the junction contained 4 bases not matched to a gene. This CDR3 is 13 amino acids long. Germline CDR1 is MNHNY and CDR2 is SVGAGI (reference sequence). CDR3 sequence reads: CASRGTGRTEAFF. The CDR3 DNA reads TGTGCCAGCAGGGGGACAGGGCGGACTGAAGCTTTCTTT.